This TCR beta chain came from a study of OX40 agonist ivuxolimab in advanced cancers. Measured with immunoSEQ multiplex PCR; TCRdb has only the in-frame clones, and not every one. The data hold 55,000 to 70,000 clones, with 85% to 90% observed a single time. CDR1 SGDLS and CDR2 YYNGEE come from the germline V gene. The ends were cut back, 4 bases at V and 4 bases at J, with 9 bases in the middle. CDR3 length equals 13 residues. This chain links TRBV9 with TRBJ1-3; D gene unclear. This clonotype was obtained from an adult with an advanced solid tumor such as melanoma, head and neck, liver or kidney cancer. The source was CD4+ or CD8+ T cells sorted from blood, collected in a trial of the OX40 agonist ivuxolimab. The CDR3 DNA follows: TGTGCCAGCAGCCCGGCAGCCGGAAACACCATATATTTT. This gives the protein CASSPAAGNTIYF.